This is a list of T cell receptor beta chains from one sample in a study of cytomegalovirus exposure and HLA in healthy donors. Measured with immunoSEQ multiplex PCR; TCRdb has only the in-frame clones, and not every one. The table has about 55,000 clones, about four fifths seen once. The sequenced material came from PBMCs. The receptors were sampled from a female donor in good health and CMV-seronegative. Each CDR3 is given with its conserved first and last residue. Each record gives: clone size, V gene, J gene, D gene, CDR3 protein, CDR3 DNA. The D gene is left open where the match is weak. Only some rows state a clone size, as once, few, many or a class for expanded clones.

size: -; V: TRBV7-9; J: TRBJ1-1; D: TRBD1; CDR3: CAIPQDRGTEAFF; DNA: TGTGCCATCCCGCAGGACAGGGGGACTGAAGCTTTCTTT
size: -; V: TRBV6-5; J: TRBJ1-1; D: TRBD1; CDR3: CASSPTGGQGQAFF; DNA: TGTGCCAGCAGCCCCACGGGGGGACAGGGACAAGCTTTCTTT
size: -; V: TRBV7-3; J: TRBJ1-6; D: TRBD1; CDR3: CASSLQGYNSPLHF; DNA: TGTGCCAGCAGCCTACAGGGGTATAATTCACCCCTCCACTTT
size: -; V: TRBV5-1; J: TRBJ2-1; D: TRBD2; CDR3: CASSLGGSLAGAYNEQFF; DNA: TGCGCCAGCAGCTTGGGGGGCTCACTAGCGGGGGCCTACAATGAGCAGTTCTTC
size: -; V: TRBV29-1; J: TRBJ1-2; D: -; CDR3: CSVVYRGYGYTF; DNA: TGCAGCGTTGTATATCGGGGCTATGGCTACACCTTC
size: -; V: TRBV5-1; J: TRBJ1-2; D: -; CDR3: CASSLAAVNYGYTF; DNA: TGCGCCAGCAGCTTGGCCGCGGTTAACTATGGCTACACCTTC
size: -; V: TRBV7-2; J: TRBJ1-2; D: -; CDR3: CASSLTGLYYGYTF; DNA: TGTGCCAGCAGCTTAACGGGACTTTACTATGGCTACACCTTC
size: -; V: TRBV5-4; J: TRBJ1-2; D: TRBD1; CDR3: CASSLDRNYGYTF; DNA: TGTGCCAGCAGCCTGGACAGGAACTATGGCTACACCTTC
size: -; V: TRBV4-1; J: TRBJ2-7; D: -; CDR3: CASSLRDSSYEQYF; DNA: TGCGCCAGCAGCCTGCGGGACTCCTCCTACGAGCAGTACTTC
size: -; V: TRBV6-5; J: TRBJ1-2; D: -; CDR3: CASSYDAGQDGYTF; DNA: TGTGCCAGCAGTTACGACGCGGGGCAGGATGGCTACACCTTC
size: -; V: TRBV29-1; J: TRBJ1-1; D: -; CDR3: CSSHSGQSEAFF; DNA: TGCAGCTCTCACTCAGGACAGTCTGAAGCTTTCTTT
size: -; V: TRBV6-5; J: TRBJ1-2; D: TRBD1; CDR3: CASNGQGGFYGYTF; DNA: TGTGCCAGCAACGGACAGGGGGGCTTCTATGGCTACACCTTC
size: -; V: TRBV4-1; J: TRBJ1-3; D: TRBD1; CDR3: CASSQGVDRAGNTIYF; DNA: TGCGCCAGCAGCCAGGGAGTCGACAGGGCTGGAAACACCATATATTTT
size: few; V: TRBV18; J: TRBJ1-4; D: -; CDR3: CASSLQALQGGYEKLFF; DNA: TGTGCCAGCTCACTCCAGGCCCTACAGGGTGGATATGAAAAACTGTTTTTT
size: -; V: TRBV4-3; J: TRBJ2-3; D: TRBD2; CDR3: CASSQVASGGTTDTQYF; DNA: TGCGCCAGCAGCCAAGTGGCTAGCGGGGGGACCACAGATACGCAGTATTTT
size: -; V: TRBV28; J: TRBJ2-3; D: TRBD1; CDR3: CASSLLQGATDTQYF; DNA: TGTGCCAGCAGTTTATTGCAGGGGGCCACAGATACGCAGTATTTT
size: once; V: TRBV14; J: TRBJ1-1; D: TRBD1; CDR3: CASSQGWTGFTEAFF; DNA: TGTGCCAGCAGCCAAGGGTGGACAGGGTTTACTGAAGCTTTCTTT
size: -; V: TRBV11-2; J: TRBJ2-2; D: -; CDR3: CASSLSGGTTGELFF; DNA: TGTGCCAGCAGCCTTTCAGGGGGGACCACCGGGGAGCTGTTTTTT